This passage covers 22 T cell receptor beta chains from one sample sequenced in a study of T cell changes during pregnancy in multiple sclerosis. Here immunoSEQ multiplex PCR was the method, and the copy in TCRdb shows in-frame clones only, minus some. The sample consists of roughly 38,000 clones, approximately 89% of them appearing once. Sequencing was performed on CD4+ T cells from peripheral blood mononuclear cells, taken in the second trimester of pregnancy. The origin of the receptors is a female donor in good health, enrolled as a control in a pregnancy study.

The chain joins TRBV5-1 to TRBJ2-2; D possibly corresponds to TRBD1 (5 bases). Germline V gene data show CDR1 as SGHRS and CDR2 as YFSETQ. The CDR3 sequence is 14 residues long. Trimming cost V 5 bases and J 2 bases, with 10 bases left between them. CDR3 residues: CASSGWGNTGELFF. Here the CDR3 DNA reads TGCGCCAGCAGTGGTTGGGGCAACACCGGGGAGCTGTTTTTT. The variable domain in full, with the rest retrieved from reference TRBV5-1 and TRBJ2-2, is KAGVTQTPRYLIKTRGQQVTLSCSPISGHRSVSWYQQTPGQGLQFLFEYFSETQRNKGNFPGRFSGRQFSNSRSEMNVSTLELGDSALYLCASSGWGNTGELFFGEGSRLTVL.

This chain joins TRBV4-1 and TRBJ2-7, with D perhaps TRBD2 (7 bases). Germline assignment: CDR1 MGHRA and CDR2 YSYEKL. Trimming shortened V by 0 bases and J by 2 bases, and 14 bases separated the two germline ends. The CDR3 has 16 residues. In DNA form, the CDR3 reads TGCGCCAGCAGCCAAGAAAGGGGGGGGCCCCCCTACGAGCAGTACTTC. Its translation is CASSQERGGPPYEQYF.

The CDR3 is CASSQEGTEGHTEAFF. The CDR3 DNA reads TGTGCCAGCAGCCAAGAGGGGACGGAGGGGCACACTGAAGCTTTCTTT. The V and J genes are TRBV4-2 and TRBJ1-1; D possibly corresponds to TRBD1 (5 bases). The CDR3 sequence is 16 residues long. Looked up from germline, CDR1 is LGHNA and CDR2 is YNFKEQ. The V end was cut by 0 bases, the J end by 3 bases, with 14 bases between.

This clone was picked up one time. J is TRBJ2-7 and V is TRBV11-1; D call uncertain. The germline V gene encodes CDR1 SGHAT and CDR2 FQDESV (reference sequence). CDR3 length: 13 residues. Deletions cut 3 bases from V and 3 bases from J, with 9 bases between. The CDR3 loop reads CASSFSENYEQYF. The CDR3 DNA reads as TGTGCCAGCAGCTTCTCTGAGAACTACGAGCAGTACTTC. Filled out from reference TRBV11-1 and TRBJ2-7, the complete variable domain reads EAEVAQSPRYKITEKSQAVAFWCDPISGHATLYWYRQILGQGPELLVQFQDESVVDDSQLPKDRFSAERLKGVDSTLKIQPAELGDSAMYLCASSFSENYEQYFGPGTRLTVT.

CDR3 in amino acids: CASSETGGDREQYF. In nucleotides, the CDR3 is TGTGCCAGCTCAGAGACAGGGGGGGATCGCGAGCAGTACTTC. This chain connects TRBV18 to TRBJ2-7; 9 nucleotides agree with TRBD1. Germline assignment: CDR1 KGHSH and CDR2 LQKENI. Unmatched junction bases numbered 8, after V lost 5 bases and J lost 6 bases. CDR3 length: 14 residues.

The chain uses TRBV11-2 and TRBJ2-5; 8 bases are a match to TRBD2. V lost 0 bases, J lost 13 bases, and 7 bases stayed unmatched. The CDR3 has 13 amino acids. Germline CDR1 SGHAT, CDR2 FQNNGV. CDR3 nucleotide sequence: TGTGCCAGCAGCTTAGAAGGGCTAGCGGGTTTGTACTTC. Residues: CASSLEGLAGLYF.

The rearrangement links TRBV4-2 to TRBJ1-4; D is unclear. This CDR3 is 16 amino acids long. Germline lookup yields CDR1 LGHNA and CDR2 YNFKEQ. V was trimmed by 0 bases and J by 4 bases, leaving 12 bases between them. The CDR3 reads CASSQDDEGFNEKLFF. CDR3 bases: TGTGCCAGCAGCCAAGATGATGAGGGTTTTAATGAAAAACTGTTTTTT.

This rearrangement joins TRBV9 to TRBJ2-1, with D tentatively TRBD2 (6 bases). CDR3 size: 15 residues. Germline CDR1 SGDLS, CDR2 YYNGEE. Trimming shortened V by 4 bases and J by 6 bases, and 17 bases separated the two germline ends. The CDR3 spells CASSRDLLTRNEQFF. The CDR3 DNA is TGTGCCAGCAGCAGGGACTTGCTCACGCGCAATGAGCAGTTCTTC.

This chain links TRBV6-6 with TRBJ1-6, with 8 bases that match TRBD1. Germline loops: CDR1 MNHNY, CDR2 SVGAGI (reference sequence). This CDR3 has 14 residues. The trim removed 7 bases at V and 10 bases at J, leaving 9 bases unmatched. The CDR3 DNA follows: TGTGCCAGCATTCTAGACAGGGGAGGGTCACCCCTCCACTTT. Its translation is CASILDRGGSPLHF.

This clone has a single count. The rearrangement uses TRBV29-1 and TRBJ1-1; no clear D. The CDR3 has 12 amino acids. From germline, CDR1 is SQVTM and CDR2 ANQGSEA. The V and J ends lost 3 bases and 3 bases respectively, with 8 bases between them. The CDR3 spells CSVEKRYTEAFF. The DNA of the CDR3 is TGCAGCGTTGAGAAGCGTTACACTGAAGCTTTCTTT.

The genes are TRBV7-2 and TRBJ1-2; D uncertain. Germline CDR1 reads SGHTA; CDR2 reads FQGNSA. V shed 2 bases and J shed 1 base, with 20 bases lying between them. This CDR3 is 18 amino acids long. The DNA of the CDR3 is TGTGCCAGCAGCTTAAATTGGTTGGGGAAAGCGGGTAACTATGGCTACACCTTC. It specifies CASSLNWLGKAGNYGYTF.

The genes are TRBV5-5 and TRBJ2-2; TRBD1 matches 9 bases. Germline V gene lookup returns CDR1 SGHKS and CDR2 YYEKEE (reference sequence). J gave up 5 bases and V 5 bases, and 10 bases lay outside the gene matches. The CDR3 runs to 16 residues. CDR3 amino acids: CASRFSLDRGTGELFF. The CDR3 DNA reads TGTGCCAGCAGGTTTAGTCTGGACAGGGGTACCGGGGAGCTGTTTTTT. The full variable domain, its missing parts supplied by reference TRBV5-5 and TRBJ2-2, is DAGVTQSPTHLIKTRGQQVTLRCSPISGHKSVSWYQQVLGQGPQFIFQYYEKEERGRGNFPDRFSARQFPNYSSELNVNALLLGDSALYLCASRFSLDRGTGELFFGEGSRLTVL.

CDR3: CASESGTGTGNTIYF. The CDR3 DNA is TGTGCCAGCGAGTCAGGAACAGGGACTGGAAACACCATATATTTT. The chain combines TRBV6-1 with TRBJ1-3, with D possibly being TRBD1 (6 bases). The ends were cut back, 8 bases at V and 2 bases at J, with 16 bases in the middle. The CDR3 consists of 15 residues. The germline V gene has CDR1 MNHNS and CDR2 SASEGT.

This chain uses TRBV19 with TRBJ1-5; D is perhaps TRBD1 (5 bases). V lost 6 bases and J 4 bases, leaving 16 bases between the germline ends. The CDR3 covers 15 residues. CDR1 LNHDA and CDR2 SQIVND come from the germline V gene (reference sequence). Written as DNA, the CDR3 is TGTGCCAGTAGCGTCGGGGGGGGATCAAATCAGCCCCAGCATTTT. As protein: CASSVGGGSNQPQHF.

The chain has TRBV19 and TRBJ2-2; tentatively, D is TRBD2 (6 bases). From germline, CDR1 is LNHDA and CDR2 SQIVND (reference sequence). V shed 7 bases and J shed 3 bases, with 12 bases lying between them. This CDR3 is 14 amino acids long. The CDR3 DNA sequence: TGTGCCAGTAAGGGCGGGGTCGACACCGGGGAGCTGTTTTTT. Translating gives CASKGGVDTGELFF.

This CDR3 reads CASSGLAGGTDTQYF. The CDR3, as DNA: TGTGCCAGCTCAGGGCTAGCGGGGGGCACAGATACGCAGTATTTT. The chain joins TRBV5-4 to TRBJ2-3, with TRBD2 matching over 10 bases. Trimming took 7 bases from V and 1 from J; bases not matched to a gene: 6. The germline V gene encodes CDR1 SGHNT and CDR2 YYREEE (reference sequence). The CDR3 covers 15 residues.

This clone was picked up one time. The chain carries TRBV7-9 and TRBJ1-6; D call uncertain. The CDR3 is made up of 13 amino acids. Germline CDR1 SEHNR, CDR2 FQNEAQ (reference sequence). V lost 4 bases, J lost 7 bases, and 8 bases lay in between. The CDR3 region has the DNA TGTGCCAGCAGCTCCCGACAAAATTCACCCCTCCACTTT. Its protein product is CASSSRQNSPLHF.

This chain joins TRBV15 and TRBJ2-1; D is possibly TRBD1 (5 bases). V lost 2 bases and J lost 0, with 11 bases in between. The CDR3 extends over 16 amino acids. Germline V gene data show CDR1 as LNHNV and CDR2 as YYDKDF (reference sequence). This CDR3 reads CATSRQGLSSYNEQFF. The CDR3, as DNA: TGTGCCACCAGCAGACAGGGTCTAAGCTCCTACAATGAGCAGTTCTTC. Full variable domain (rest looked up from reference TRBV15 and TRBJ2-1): DAMVIQNPRYQVTQFGKPVTLSCSQTLNHNVMYWYQQKSSQAPKLLFHYYDKDFNNEADTPDNFQSRRPNTSFCFLDIRSPGLGDTAMYLCATSRQGLSSYNEQFFGPGTRLTVL.

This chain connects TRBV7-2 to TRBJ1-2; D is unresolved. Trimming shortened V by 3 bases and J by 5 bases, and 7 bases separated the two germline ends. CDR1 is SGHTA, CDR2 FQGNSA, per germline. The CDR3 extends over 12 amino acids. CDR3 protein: CASSFSGYGYTF. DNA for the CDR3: TGTGCCAGCAGCTTTTCCGGGTATGGCTACACCTTC.

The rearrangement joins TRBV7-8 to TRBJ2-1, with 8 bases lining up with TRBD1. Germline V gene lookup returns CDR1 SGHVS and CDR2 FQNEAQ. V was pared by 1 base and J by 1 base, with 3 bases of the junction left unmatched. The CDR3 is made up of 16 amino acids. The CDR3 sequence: CASSLVGTGSYNEQFF. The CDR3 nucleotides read TGTGCCAGCAGCTTAGTGGGGACAGGATCCTACAATGAGCAGTTCTTC.

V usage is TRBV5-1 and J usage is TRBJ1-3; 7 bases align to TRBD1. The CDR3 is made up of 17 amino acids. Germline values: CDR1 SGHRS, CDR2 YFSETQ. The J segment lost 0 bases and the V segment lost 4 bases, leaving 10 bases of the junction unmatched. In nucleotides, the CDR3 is TGCGCCAGCAGCCCGGGACAGACCCTTATCTCTGGAAACACCATATATTTT. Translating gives CASSPGQTLISGNTIYF.

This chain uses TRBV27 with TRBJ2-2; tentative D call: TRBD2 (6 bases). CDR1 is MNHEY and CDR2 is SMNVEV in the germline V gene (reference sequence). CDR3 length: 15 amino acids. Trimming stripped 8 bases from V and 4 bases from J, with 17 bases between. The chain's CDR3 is CASGRDSLGTGELFF. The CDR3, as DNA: TGTGCCAGCGGCCGGGACTCTCTCGGCACCGGGGAGCTGTTTTTT.